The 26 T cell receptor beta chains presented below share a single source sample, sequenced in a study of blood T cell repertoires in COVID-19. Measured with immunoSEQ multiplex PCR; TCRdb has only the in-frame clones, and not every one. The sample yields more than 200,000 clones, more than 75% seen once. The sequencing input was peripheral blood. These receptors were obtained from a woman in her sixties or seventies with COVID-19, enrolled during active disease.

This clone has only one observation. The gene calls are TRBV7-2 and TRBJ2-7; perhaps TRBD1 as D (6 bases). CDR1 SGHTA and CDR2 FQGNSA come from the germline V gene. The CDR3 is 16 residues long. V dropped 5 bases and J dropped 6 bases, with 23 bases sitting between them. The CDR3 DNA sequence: TGTGCCAGCAGCAGTCCCCCGGGACACCTTATGGGCGAGCAGTACTTC. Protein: CASSSPPGHLMGEQYF.

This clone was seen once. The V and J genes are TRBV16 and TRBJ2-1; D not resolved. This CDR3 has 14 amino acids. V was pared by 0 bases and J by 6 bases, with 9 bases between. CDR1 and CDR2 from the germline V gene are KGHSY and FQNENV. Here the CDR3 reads CASSQSPGVNEQFF. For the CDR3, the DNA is TGTGCCAGCAGCCAATCGCCGGGTGTCAATGAGCAGTTCTTC.

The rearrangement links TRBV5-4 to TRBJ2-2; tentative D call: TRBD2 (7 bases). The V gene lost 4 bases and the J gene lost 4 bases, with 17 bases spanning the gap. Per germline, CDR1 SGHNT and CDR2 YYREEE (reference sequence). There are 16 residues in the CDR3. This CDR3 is CASSRGAGDVTGELFF. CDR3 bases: TGTGCCAGCAGCCGGGGGGCGGGAGATGTCACCGGGGAGCTGTTTTTT.

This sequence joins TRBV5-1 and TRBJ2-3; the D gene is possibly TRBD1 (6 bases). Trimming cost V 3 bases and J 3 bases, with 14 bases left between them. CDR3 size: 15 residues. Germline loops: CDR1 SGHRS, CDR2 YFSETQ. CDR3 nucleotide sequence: TGCGCCAGCAGCTCAGGGGCAGGTGGGACAGATACGCAGTATTTT. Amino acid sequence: CASSSGAGGTDTQYF. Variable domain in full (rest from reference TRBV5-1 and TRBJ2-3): KAGVTQTPRYLIKTRGQQVTLSCSPISGHRSVSWYQQTPGQGLQFLFEYFSETQRNKGNFPGRFSGRQFSNSRSEMNVSTLELGDSALYLCASSSGAGGTDTQYFGPGTRLTVL.

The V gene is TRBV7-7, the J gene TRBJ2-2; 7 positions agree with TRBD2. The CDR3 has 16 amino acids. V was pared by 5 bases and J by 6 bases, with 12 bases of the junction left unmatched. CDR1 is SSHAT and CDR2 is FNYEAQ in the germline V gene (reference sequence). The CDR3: CASSPRGDGWAGELFF. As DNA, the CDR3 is TGTGCCAGCAGCCCCCGGGGGGATGGTTGGGCCGGGGAGCTGTTTTTT.

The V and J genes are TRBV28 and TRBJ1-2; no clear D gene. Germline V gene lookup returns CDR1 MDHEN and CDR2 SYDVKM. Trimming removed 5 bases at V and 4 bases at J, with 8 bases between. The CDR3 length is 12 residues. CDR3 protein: CASSLFSYGYTF. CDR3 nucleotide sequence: TGTGCCAGCAGTCTTTTTAGCTATGGCTACACCTTC.

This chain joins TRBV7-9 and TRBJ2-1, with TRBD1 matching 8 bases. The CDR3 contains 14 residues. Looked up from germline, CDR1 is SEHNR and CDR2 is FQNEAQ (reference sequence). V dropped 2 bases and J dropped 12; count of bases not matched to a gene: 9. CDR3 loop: CASSLFGQGDRQFF. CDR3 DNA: TGTGCCAGCAGCTTATTTGGACAGGGCGACCGGCAGTTCTTC.

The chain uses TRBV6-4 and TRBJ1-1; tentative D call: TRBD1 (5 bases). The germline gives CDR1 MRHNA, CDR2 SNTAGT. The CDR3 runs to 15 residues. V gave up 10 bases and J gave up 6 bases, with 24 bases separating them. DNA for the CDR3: TGTGCCACCAGGGCCGAAGGCCTGTCAGGCGCTGAAGCTTTCTTT. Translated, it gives CATRAEGLSGAEAFF.

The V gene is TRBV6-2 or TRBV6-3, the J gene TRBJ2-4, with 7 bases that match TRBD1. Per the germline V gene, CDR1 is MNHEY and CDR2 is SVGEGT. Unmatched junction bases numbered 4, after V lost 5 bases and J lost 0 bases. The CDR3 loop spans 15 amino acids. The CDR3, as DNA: TGTGCCAGCAGTACGGGACAGTTAGCCAAAAACATTCAGTACTTC. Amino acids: CASSTGQLAKNIQYF.

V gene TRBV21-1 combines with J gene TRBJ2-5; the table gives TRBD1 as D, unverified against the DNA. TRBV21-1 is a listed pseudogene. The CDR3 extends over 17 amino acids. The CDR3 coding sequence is TGTGCCAGCACCACAAGGCCGGACAGGGGGAACCAAGAGACCCAGTACTTC. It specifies CASTTRPDRGNQETQYF.

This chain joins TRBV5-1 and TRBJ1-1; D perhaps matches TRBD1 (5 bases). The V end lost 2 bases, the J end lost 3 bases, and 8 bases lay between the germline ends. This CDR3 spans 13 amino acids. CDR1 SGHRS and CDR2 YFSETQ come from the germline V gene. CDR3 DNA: TGCGCCAGCAGCTTTGCGGGGGACACTGAAGCTTTCTTT. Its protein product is CASSFAGDTEAFF.

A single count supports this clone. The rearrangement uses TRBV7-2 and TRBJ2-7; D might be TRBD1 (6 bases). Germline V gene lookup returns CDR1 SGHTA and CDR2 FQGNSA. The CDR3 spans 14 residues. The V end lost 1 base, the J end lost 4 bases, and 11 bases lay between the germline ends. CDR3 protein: CASSLGQGRYEQYF. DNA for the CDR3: TGTGCCAGCAGCTTAGGCCAGGGGCGATACGAGCAGTACTTC.

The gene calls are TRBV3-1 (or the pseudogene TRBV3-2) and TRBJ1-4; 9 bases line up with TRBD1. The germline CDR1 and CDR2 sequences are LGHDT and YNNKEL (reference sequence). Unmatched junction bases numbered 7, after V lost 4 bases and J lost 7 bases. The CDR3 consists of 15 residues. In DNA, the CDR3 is TGTGCCAGCAGCCCGGCCGGGACAGGGAGTGAAAAACTGTTTTTT. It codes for CASSPAGTGSEKLFF.

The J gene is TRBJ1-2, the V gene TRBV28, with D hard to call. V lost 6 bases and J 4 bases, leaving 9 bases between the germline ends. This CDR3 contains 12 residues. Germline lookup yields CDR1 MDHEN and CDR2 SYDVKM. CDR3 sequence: CASRGVSYGYTF. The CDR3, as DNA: TGTGCCAGCAGGGGAGTCTCCTATGGCTACACCTTC.

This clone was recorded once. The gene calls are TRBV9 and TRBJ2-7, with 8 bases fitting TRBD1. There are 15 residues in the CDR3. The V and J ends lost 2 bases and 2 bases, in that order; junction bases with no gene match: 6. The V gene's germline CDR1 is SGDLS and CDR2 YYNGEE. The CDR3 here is CASSVGQGPPYEQYF. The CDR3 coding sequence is TGTGCCAGCAGCGTCGGACAGGGCCCCCCCTACGAGCAGTACTTC.

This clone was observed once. The CDR3 region has the DNA TGTGCCAGCAGCCCCACCGGGACACACTATGGCTACACCTTC. Amino acid sequence: CASSPTGTHYGYTF. The V and J genes are TRBV5-5 and TRBJ1-2, with a weak D call TRBD1 (6 bases). This CDR3 is built from 14 residues. The germline V and J ends were trimmed by 4 bases and 3 bases, with 13 bases remaining between them. Germline CDR1 and CDR2: SGHKS and YYEKEE (reference sequence).

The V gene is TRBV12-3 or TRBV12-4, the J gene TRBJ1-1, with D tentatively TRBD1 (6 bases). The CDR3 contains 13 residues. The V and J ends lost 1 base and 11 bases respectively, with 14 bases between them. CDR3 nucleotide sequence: TGTGCCAGCAGTTTAGAGGTGGGGGCTCGGGCTTTCTTT. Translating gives CASSLEVGARAFF.

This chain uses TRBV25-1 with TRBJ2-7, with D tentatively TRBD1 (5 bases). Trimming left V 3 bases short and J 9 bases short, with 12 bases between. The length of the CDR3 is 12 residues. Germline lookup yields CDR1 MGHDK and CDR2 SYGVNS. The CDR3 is CASSEGHQGQYF. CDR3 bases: TGTGCCAGCAGTGAGGGCCACCAGGGGCAGTACTTC.

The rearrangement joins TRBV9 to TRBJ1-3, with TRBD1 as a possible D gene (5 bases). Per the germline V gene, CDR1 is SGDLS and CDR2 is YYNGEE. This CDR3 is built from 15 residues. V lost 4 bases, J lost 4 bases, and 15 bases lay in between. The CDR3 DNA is TGTGCCAGCAGCTCATCCGTGGGGCAAGGAAACACCATATATTTT. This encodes CASSSSVGQGNTIYF.

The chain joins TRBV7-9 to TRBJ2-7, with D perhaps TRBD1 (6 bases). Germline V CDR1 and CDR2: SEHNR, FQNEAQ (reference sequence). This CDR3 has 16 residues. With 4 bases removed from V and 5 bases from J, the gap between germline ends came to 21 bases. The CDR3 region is CASSWGFGPTGNEQYF. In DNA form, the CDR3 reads TGTGCCAGCAGCTGGGGGTTTGGGCCCACAGGGAACGAGCAGTACTTC. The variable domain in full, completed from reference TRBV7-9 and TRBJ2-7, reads DTGVSQNPRHKITKRGQNVTFRCDPISEHNRLYWYRQTLGQGPEFLTYFQNEAQLEKSRLLSDRFSAERPKGSFSTLEIQRTEQGDSAMYLCASSWGFGPTGNEQYFGPGTRLTVT.

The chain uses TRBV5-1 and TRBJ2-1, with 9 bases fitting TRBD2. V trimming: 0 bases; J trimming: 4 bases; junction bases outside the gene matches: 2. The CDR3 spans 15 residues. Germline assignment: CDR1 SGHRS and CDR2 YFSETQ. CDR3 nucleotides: TGCGCCAGCAGCTTGGTCGCGGGAGGGTACAATGAGCAGTTCTTC. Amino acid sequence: CASSLVAGGYNEQFF.

The CDR3 DNA sequence: TGTGCCAGCAGTTATGTGGGGGGATACTCTGGAAACACCATATATTTT. Protein: CASSYVGGYSGNTIYF. The V call is TRBV6-5, the J call TRBJ1-3, with a weak D call TRBD1 (5 bases). This CDR3 has 16 amino acids. Germline loops: CDR1 MNHEY, CDR2 SVGAGI. The V and J ends lost 3 bases and 0 bases respectively, with 12 bases between them.

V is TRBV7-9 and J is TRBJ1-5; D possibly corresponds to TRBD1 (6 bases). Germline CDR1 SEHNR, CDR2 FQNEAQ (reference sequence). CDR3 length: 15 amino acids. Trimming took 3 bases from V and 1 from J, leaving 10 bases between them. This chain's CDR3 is CASSFEGGSNQPQHF. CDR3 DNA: TGTGCCAGCAGCTTTGAAGGGGGAAGCAATCAGCCCCAGCATTTT. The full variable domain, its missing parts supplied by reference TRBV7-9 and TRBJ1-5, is DTGVSQNPRHKITKRGQNVTFRCDPISEHNRLYWYRQTLGQGPEFLTYFQNEAQLEKSRLLSDRFSAERPKGSFSTLEIQRTEQGDSAMYLCASSFEGGSNQPQHFGDGTRLSIL.

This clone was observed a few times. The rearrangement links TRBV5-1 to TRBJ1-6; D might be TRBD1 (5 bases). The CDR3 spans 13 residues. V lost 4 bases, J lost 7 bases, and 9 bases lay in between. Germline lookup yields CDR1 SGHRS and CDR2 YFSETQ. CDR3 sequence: CASSRGKNSPLHF. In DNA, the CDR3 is TGCGCCAGCAGCAGGGGCAAGAATTCACCCCTCCACTTT.

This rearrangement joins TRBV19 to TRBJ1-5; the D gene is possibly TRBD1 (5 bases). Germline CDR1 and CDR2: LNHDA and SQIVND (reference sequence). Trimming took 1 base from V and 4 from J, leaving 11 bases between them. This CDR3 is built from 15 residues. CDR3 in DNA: TGTGCCAGTAGTATAGGGCAGGGAGGAAATCAGCCCCAGCATTTT. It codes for CASSIGQGGNQPQHF.

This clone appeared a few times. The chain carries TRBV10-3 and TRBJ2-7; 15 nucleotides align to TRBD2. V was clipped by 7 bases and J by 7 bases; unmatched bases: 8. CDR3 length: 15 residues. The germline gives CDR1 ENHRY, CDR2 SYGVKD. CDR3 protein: CAIKEMGLAGGEQYF. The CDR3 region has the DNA TGTGCCATCAAAGAAATGGGACTAGCGGGAGGTGAGCAGTACTTC.